This T cell receptor beta chain was recorded in a study of shared clonotypes between healthy human individuals. Whole-study findings and limits: Represented diversity (both genetic and exposure-history) was limited by the small number of donors. Shared clonotypes: about 5.3% naive CD4, about 3.3% naive CD8, 2.3% memory CD4, more than 0.3% memory CD8.

Naive CD8 cells lacked CD45RO, underwent positive selection for CCR7 and left out terminally differentiated effector memory CD45RA+ cells. About this clone: The target antigen is unknown.

The authors loaded approximately 220 ng DNA, 30,000 to 35,000 T cell genomes, into sorted-subset replicate PCRs. Authors' data handling: Junction-only immunoSEQ data arrived without quality scores, meaning filtering differed. Generated by immunoSEQ multiplex PCR, the TCRdb table keeps only in-frame clones and is missing some. The DNA gave D and trimming, while V, J and clone size come from that table. The sample yields about 870,000 clones, around 93% seen once. The CDR3 is 16 residues long. Germline V lookup: CDR1 SNHLY, CDR2 FYNNEI. With 7 bases removed from V and 1 base from J, the gap between germline ends came to 19 bases.

This TCR came from a man under 40 in good health. Sequenced input: naive CD8+ T cells sorted from blood. The chain has TRBV2 and TRBJ1-1, with a weak D call TRBD1 (5 bases). The CDR3 here is CASTPETMGGNTEAFF. In DNA form, the CDR3 reads TGTGCCAGCACTCCTGAGACGATGGGGGGGAACACTGAAGCTTTCTTT.